The count of the clone carrying this T cell receptor beta chain is one. Germline trimming cut 2 bases from V and 4 bases from J; bases unmatched to any gene: 8. This CDR3 has 18 amino acids. Germline loops: CDR1 LNHDA, CDR2 SQIVND (reference sequence). Time point: pre-treatment baseline. One draw preceded checkpoint blockade; another followed its first cycle at week 3. Disease control meant complete response, partial response or stable disease at 12 weeks. This sample was taken from a study of blood T cell dynamics during melanoma immunotherapy. Study-level information: Metastatic melanoma patients received first-line pembrolizumab or nivolumab plus ipilimumab.

Each bulk PBMC sample had 300 to 400 ng DNA loaded. Profiled with immunoSEQ multiplex PCR; TCRdb holds only in-frame clones, not every one. The sample comprises about 14,000 clones, approximately 84% of which are singletons, and approximately 6.6% rests with the top ten. The sequenced sample was blood, obtained from a patient treated with checkpoint blockade. The source of this sequence is a human donor with melanoma. V gene TRBV19 combines with J gene TRBJ2-2, with 12 bases fitting TRBD2. The CDR3 is CASSIMLAGGTPTGELFF. CDR3 bases: TGTGCCAGTAGTATAATGCTAGCGGGGGGGACCCCCACCGGGGAGCTGTTTTTT.